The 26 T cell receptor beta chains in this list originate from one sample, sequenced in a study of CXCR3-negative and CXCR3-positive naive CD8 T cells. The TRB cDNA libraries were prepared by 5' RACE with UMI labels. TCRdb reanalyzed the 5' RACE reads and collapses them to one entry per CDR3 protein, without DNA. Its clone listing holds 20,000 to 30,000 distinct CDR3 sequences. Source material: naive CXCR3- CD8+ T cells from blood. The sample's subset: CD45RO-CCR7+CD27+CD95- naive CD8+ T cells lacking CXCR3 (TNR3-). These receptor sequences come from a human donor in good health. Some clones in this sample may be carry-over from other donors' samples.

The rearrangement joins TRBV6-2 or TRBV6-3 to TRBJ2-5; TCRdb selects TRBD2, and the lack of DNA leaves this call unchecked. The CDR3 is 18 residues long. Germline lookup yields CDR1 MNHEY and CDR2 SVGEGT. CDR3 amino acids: CASSYSPASGEDQETQYF.

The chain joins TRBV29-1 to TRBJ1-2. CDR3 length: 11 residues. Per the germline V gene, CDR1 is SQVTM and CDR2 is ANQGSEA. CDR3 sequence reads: CATREDYGYTF.

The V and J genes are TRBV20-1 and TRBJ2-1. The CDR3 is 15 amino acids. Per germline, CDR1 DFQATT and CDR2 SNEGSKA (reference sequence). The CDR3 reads CSAPKLGSSYNEQFF.

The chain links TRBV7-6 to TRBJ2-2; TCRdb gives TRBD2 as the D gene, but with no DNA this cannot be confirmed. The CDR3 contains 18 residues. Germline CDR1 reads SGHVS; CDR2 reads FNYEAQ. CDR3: CASSLAPTSGSYTGELFF. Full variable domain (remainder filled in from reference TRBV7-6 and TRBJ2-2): GAGVSQSPRYKVTKRGQDVALRCDPISGHVSLYWYRQALGQGPEFLTYFNYEAQQDKSGLPNDRFSAERPEGSISTLTIQRTEQRDSAMYRCASSLAPTSGSYTGELFFGEGSRLTVL.

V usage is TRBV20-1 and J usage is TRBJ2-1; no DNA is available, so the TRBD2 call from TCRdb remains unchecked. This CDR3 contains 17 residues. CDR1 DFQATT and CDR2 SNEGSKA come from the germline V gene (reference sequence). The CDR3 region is CSAREGFGLAAYNEQFF.

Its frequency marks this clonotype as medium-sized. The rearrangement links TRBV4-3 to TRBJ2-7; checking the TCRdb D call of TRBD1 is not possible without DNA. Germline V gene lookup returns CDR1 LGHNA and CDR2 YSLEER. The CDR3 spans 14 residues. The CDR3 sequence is CASSQASQAYEQYF.

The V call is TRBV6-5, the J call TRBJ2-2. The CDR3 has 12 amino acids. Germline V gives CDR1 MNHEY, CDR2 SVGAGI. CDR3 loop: CASSLSTGELFF.

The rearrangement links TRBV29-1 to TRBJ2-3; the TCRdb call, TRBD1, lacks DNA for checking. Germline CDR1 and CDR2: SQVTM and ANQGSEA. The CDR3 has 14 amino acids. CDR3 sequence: CSVEEAAPTDTQYF.

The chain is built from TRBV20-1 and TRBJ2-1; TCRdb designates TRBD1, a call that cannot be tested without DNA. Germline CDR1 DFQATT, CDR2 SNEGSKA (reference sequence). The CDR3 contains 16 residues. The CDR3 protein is CSARDLGGGEHNEQFF.

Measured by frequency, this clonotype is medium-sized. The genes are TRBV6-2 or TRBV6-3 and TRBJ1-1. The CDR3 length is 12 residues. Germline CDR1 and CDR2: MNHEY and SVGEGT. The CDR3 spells CASSYSRLEAFF.

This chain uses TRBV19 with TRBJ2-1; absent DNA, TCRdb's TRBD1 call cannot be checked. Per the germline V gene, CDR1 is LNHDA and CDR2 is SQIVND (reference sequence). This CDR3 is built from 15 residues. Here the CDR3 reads CASSQGASSYNEQFF.

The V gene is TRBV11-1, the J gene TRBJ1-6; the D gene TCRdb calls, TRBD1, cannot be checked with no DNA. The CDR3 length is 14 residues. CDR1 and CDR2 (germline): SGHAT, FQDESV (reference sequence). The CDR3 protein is CASSRTGNNSPLHF.

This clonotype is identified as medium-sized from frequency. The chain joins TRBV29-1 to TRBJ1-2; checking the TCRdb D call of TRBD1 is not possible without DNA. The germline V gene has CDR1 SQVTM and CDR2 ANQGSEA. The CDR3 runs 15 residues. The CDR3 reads CSVEDPRADNYGYTF.

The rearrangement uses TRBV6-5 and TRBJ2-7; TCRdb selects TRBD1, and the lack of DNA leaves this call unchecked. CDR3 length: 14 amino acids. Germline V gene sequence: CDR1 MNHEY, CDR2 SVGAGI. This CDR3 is CASSYLTDSVEQYF.

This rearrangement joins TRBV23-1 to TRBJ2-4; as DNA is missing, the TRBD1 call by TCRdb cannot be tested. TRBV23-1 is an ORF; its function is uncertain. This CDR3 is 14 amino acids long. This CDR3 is CASRDRAAKNIQYF.

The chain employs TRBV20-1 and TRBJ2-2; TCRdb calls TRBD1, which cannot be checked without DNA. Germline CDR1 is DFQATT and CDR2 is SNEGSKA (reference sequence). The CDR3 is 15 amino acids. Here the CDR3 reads CSARPRTLNTGELFF.

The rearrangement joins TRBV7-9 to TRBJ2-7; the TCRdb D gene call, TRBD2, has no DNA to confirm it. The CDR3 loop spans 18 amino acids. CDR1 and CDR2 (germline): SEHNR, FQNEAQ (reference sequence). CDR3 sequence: CASSSLAGEASGSYEQYF.

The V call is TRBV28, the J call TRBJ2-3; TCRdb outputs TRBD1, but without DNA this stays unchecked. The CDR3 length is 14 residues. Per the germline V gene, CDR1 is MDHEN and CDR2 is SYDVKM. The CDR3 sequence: CASSSPGSTDTQYF.

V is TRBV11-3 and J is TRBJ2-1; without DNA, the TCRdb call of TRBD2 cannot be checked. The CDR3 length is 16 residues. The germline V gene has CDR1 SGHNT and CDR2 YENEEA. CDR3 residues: CASSHSWLSGTPEQFF.

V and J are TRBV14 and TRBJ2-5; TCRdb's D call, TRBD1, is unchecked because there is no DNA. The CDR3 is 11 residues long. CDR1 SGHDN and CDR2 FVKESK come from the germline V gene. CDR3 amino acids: CASSRGGAANF. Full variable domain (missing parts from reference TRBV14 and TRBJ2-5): EAGVTQFPSHSVIEKGQTVTLRCDPISGHDNLYWYRRVMGKEIKFLLHFVKESKQDESGMPNNRFLAERTGGTYSTLKVQPAELEDSGVYFCASSRGGAANFGPGTRLLVL.

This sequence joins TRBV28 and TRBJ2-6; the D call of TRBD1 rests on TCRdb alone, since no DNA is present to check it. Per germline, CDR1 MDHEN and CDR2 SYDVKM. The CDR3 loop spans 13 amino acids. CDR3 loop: CASSHRVIKVLTF.

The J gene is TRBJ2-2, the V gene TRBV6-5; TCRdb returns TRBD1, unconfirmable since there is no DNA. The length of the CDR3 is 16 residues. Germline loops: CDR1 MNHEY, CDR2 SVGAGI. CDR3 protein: CASSGGQDVNTGELLF.

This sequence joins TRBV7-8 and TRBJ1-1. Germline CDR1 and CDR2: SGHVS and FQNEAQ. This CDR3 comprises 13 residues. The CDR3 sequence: CASSFLKNTEAFF.

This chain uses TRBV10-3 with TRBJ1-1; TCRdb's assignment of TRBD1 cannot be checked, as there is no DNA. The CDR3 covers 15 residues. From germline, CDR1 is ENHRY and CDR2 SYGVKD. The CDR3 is CAINEMTGYSTEAFF.

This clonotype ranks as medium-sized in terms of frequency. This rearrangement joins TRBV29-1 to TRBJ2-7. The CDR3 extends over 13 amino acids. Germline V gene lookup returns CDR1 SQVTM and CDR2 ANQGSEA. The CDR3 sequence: CSAQVTVTYEQYF.

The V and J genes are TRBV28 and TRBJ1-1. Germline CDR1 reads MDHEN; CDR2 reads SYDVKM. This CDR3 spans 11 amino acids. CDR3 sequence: CASSFGGVAFF.